This T cell receptor beta chain was observed in a study of blood T cell repertoires in COVID-19. Study information: Samples of COVID-19 (acute and convalescent) were obtained from the United States, Italy and Spain. T cells, B-cell-depleted T cells, or PBMCs provided the cDNA or gDNA that served as material.

In the study's own analysis: How many nucleated cells were present was estimated from reference gene primer amplification. TCRdb's table, derived via immunoSEQ multiplex PCR, lists solely in-frame clones and lacks some. V and J calls and clone size are copied from that table; D and trimming were computed from the DNA. Here the sample spans roughly 75,000 clones, roughly 90% being singletons. Germline V gives CDR1 ENHRY, CDR2 SYGVKD. CDR3 size: 16 residues. V shed 3 bases, J shed 6 bases, and the junction held 9 bases outside the gene matches. This chain links TRBV10-3 with TRBJ1-5; 9 bases map to TRBD1. The sample was peripheral blood. This TCR was sampled from an elderly man in a cohort sampled during active COVID-19. Written as DNA, the CDR3 is TGTGCCATCAGTGACACGGGACAGGGCCCCAGTCAGCCCCAGCATTTT. Translated, it gives CAISDTGQGPSQPQHF.